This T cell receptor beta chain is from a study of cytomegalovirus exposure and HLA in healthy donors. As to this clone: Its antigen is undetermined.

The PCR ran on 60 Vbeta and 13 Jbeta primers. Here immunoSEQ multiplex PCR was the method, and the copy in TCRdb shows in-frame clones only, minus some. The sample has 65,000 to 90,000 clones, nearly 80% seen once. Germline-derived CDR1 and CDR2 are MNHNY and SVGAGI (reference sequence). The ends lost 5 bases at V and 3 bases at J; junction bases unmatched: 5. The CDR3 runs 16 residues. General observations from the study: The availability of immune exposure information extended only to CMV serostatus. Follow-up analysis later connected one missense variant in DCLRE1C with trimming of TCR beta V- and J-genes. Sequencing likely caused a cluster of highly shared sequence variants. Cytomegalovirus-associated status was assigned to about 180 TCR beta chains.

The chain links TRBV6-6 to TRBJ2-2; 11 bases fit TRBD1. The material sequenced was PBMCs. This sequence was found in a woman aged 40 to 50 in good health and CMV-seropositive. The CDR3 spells CASSPEDRGHTGELFF. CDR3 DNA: TGTGCCAGCAGTCCTGAGGACAGGGGGCACACCGGGGAGCTGTTTTTT.